The 10 T cell receptor beta chains below come from one sample, sequenced in a study of blood T cell repertoires in COVID-19. Sequencing used immunoSEQ multiplex PCR; TCRdb keeps in-frame clones, though not all of them. The repertoire has hundreds of thousands of clones, 86% of them found once; the top ten carry approximately 3%. The source material was PBMCs or T cells enriched from blood (not recorded which). The receptors derive from a woman in her 50s in a cohort exposed to, infected with or recovered from COVID-19 (not recorded which).

The CDR3 coding sequence is TGTGCCAGCAGCGGACATACTAACTATGGCTACACCTTC. Amino acids: CASSGHTNYGYTF. The rearrangement joins TRBV6-2 or TRBV6-3 to TRBJ1-2; D possibly corresponds to TRBD1 (5 bases). CDR3 length: 13 residues. The V end lost 6 bases, the J end lost 0 bases, and 8 bases lay between the germline ends. Germline loops: CDR1 MNHEY, CDR2 SVGEGT.

The gene calls are TRBV19 and TRBJ1-5; D possibly corresponds to TRBD1 (6 bases). V was clipped by 10 bases and J by 0 bases, with 16 bases between them. The CDR3 is made up of 15 amino acids. CDR1 is LNHDA, CDR2 SQIVND, per germline (reference sequence). In DNA, the CDR3 is TGTGCCACCCGCCCCACAGGGTATAGCAATCAGCCCCAGCATTTT. Protein sequence: CATRPTGYSNQPQHF.

The genes are TRBV5-1 and TRBJ2-1, with 7 bases matching TRBD2. J lost 4 bases, V lost 4 bases, and 5 bases had no gene match. This CDR3 spans 14 amino acids. Germline loops: CDR1 SGHRS, CDR2 YFSETQ. The CDR3 loop reads CASSAGDRYNEQFF. CDR3 in DNA: TGCGCCAGCAGCGCGGGGGATCGATACAATGAGCAGTTCTTC.

The V call is TRBV4-3, the J call TRBJ2-3; D might be TRBD2 (6 bases). Germline lookup yields CDR1 LGHNA and CDR2 YSLEER. V dropped 0 bases and J dropped 8 bases, with 21 bases sitting between them. The CDR3 runs 17 residues. The CDR3 DNA follows: TGCGCCAGCAGCCAAGATTGGCCGGGACTCCAGGGTATTACGCAGTATTTT. Its protein is CASSQDWPGLQGITQYF.

The rearrangement links TRBV5-1 to TRBJ2-5, with 9 bases that match TRBD1. V gave up 3 bases and J gave up 4 bases; unmatched junction bases: 4. CDR1 SGHRS and CDR2 YFSETQ come from the germline V gene. The CDR3 spans 14 residues. The CDR3 DNA follows: TGCGCCAGCAGCTCTGGACAGGGGCCAGAGACCCAGTACTTC. Amino acid sequence: CASSSGQGPETQYF.

This chain links TRBV6-5 with TRBJ2-1; no firm D call. V lost 6 bases, J lost 5 bases, and 14 bases lay in between. Germline lookup yields CDR1 MNHEY and CDR2 SVGAGI. This CDR3 comprises 14 residues. Here the CDR3 DNA reads TGTGCCAGCAGATTATCATGGCAGAACAATGAGCAGTTCTTC. Translating gives CASRLSWQNNEQFF.

About this clone: Other DNA sequences within the sample encode an identical CDR3. This sequence joins TRBV28 and TRBJ1-3; no clear D gene. From germline, CDR1 is MDHEN and CDR2 SYDVKM. Trimming left V 3 bases short and J 0 bases short, with 9 bases between. The CDR3 is 15 amino acids. The CDR3 sequence: CASSFGGSSGNTIYF. The CDR3 DNA sequence: TGTGCCAGCAGTTTTGGCGGGAGCTCTGGAAACACCATATATTTT.

The rearrangement uses TRBV5-8 and TRBJ2-5; 9 bases line up with TRBD1. CDR3 length: 17 amino acids. The germline V gene encodes CDR1 SGHTS and CDR2 YDEGEE. V lost 0 bases and J lost 5; bases outside the gene matches: 11. The CDR3 DNA reads as TGTGCCAGCAGCTTGGGGGCCGTGGGACAGGGAGGTGAGACCCAGTACTTC. It is translated as CASSLGAVGQGGETQYF.

This clone was counted a single time. The chain combines TRBV7-2 with TRBJ1-6; weak D call: TRBD1 (6 bases). This CDR3 is built from 15 residues. V lost 5 bases to trimming and J lost 6 bases, with 14 bases between them. Per germline, CDR1 SGHTA and CDR2 FQGNSA. CDR3: CASSQMDRLNSPLHF. The CDR3 bases are TGTGCCAGCAGCCAAATGGACAGACTTAATTCACCCCTCCACTTT. The complete variable domain, with remaining parts taken from reference TRBV7-2 and TRBJ1-6, reads GAGVSQSPSNKVTEKGKDVELRCDPISGHTALYWYRQSLGQGLEFLIYFQGNSAPDKSGLPSDRFSAERTGGSVSTLTIQRTQQEDSAVYLCASSQMDRLNSPLHFGNGTRLTVT.

The J gene is TRBJ2-3, the V gene TRBV4-2; 8 bases fit TRBD2. V was clipped by 1 base and J by 5 bases; unmatched bases: 17. The CDR3 totals 19 residues. CDR1 and CDR2 from the germline V gene are LGHNA and YNFKEQ. CDR3 sequence: CASSQAWDSGGPLGDTQYF. The CDR3 nucleotides are TGTGCCAGCAGCCAAGCGTGGGATTCGGGGGGGCCTCTTGGAGATACGCAGTATTTT.